Listed below are T cell receptor beta chains from one sample, sequenced in a study of blood T cells in healthy people across ages. TCRdb recomputed calls from the 5' RACE reads with MiXCR, one row per CDR3 protein. The top ten hold 20% to 30% of the sample, which has hundreds of thousands of distinct CDR3 sequences, just over 55% seen once. The sample comprised blood. These receptors were taken from a man between 40 and 49 years old in good health. Each CDR3 is given without its conserved first and last residue. Fields, in order: V gene, J gene, CDR3 protein.

TRBV20-1,TRBJ1-5,SARRRGDRGRDQPQH
TRBV5-6,TRBJ2-6,ASISGTRDSGANVLT
TRBV10-3,TRBJ2-3,AISTTGATDTQY
TRBV7-7,-,ASSSDNSLGNEQY
TRBV10-3,TRBJ2-2,AIKAPGQALNTGELF
TRBV4-2,TRBJ2-1,ASTAGMGLAEMEQF
TRBV18,TRBJ2-7,ASSPEYEQY
TRBV28,TRBJ1-5,ASSFLYQPQH
TRBV24-1,TRBJ1-2,ATSDLQGAGYT
TRBV5-1,TRBJ2-5,ASSSASVGETQY
TRBV11-1,TRBJ2-6,ASSFQGAVGANVLT
TRBV4-1,TRBJ2-6,ASSPKDTLSGANVLT
TRBV6-5,TRBJ2-3,ASSYLRSGTDTQY
TRBV3-1,TRBJ2-7,ASSFDAYEQY
TRBV6-1,TRBJ1-1,ASRQGPRGNTEAF
TRBV14,TRBJ1-5,ASSRKDGGNQPQH
TRBV5-1,-,ASSLDSGLWDEQY
TRBV20-1,TRBJ2-5,SAPLAGRRETQY
TRBV29-1,TRBJ2-1,SVEDTGGGYNEQF
TRBV30,TRBJ1-4,ACNGQVNEKLF
TRBV7-2,TRBJ2-5,ASSAWETQY
TRBV28,TRBJ1-2,ASSSYLAGEGYT
TRBV14,TRBJ2-5,ASSPWTGGRETQY